The entry below describes one T cell receptor beta chain. This record comes from a study of T-cell reconstitution after alpha-beta-depleted transplantation in children. J gave up 6 bases and V 9 bases, and 10 bases lay outside the gene matches. CDR1 KGHSH and CDR2 LQKENI come from the germline V gene. The CDR3 extends over 13 amino acids. As it was prepared, the TCRbeta library received unique molecular identifiers. TCRdb reanalysed the PCR reads using MiXCR and keeps one entry per CDR3 protein. This table holds roughly 500,000 distinct CDR3 sequences, about 31% found once. This sequence was found in a human donor who donated a stem cell graft to a child with aplastic anemia. Here the sequenced sample was PBMCs from the stem cell graft donor, taken from the stem cell graft. The V gene is TRBV18, the J gene TRBJ1-2; TRBD1 aligns across 7 bases. Written as DNA, the CDR3 is TGTGCCAGTTACCGGGACAGAACTAATGGCTACACCTTC. Its translation is CASYRDRTNGYTF.